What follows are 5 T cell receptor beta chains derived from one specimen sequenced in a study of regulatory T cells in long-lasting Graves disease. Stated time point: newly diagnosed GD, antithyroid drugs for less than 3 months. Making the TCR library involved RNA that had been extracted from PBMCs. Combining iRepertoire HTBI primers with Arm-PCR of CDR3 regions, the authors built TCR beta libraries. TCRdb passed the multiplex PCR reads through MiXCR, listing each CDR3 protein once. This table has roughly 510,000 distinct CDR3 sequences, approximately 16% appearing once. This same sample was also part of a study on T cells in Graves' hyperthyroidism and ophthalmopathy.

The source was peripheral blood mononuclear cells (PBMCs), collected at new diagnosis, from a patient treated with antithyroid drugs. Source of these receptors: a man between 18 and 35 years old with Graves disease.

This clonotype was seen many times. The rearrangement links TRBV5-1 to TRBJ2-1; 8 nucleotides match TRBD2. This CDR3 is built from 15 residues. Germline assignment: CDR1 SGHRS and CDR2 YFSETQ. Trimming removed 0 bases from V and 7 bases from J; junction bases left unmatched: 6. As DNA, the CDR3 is TGCGCCAGCAGCTTGGAACTAGCGGTGAGGAATGAGCAGTTCTTC. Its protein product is CASSLELAVRNEQFF.

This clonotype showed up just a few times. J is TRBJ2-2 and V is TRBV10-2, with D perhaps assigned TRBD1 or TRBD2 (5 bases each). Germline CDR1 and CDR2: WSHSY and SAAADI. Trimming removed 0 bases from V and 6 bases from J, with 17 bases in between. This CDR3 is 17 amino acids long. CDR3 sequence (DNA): TGCGCCAGCAGTGAGTCGGCGTTGGGGGTTGGGGCCGGGGAGCTGTTTTTT. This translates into CASSESALGVGAGELFF.

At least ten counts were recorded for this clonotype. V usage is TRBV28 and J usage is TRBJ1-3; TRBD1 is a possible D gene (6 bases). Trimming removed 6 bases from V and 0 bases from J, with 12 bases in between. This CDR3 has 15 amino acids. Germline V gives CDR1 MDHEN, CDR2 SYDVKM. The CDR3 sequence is CASRDGQSSGNTIYF. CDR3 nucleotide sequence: TGTGCCAGCAGAGACGGACAGAGCTCTGGAAACACCATATATTTT.

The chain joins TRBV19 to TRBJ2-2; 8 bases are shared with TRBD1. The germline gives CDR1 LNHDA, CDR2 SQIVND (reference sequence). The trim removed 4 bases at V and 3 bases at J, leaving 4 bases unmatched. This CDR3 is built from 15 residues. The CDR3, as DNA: TGTGCCAGTAGTAGGTGGGACAGGTACACCGGGGAGCTGTTTTTT. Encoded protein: CASSRWDRYTGELFF.

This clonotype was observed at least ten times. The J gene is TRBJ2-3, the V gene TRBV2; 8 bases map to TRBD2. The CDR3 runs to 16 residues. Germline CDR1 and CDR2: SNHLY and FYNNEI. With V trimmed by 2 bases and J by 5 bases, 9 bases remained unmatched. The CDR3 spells CASSEQPGRGGDTQYF. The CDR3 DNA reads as TGTGCCAGCAGTGAACAGCCGGGACGGGGGGGAGATACGCAGTATTTT.